These 8 T cell receptor beta chains came from one sample sequenced in a study of identical twins. A single record per CDR3 protein comes from TCRdb applying MiXCR to the 5' RACE reads. The sample holds roughly 690,000 distinct CDR3 sequences, over 5% seen once. The source material was naive T cells sorted from blood. The receptors stem from a man aged 18 to 29 in good health.

This sequence joins TRBV5-1 and TRBJ2-2, with 10 positions matching TRBD2. The CDR3 is 16 amino acids. The germline CDR1 and CDR2 sequences are SGHRS and YFSETQ. V dropped 4 bases and J dropped 3; count of bases not matched to a gene: 6. The CDR3 is CASSALAGVDTGELFF. Written as DNA, the CDR3 is TGCGCCAGCAGCGCCCTAGCGGGAGTCGACACCGGGGAGCTGTTTTTT.

This clonotype came up many times. The chain employs TRBV7-2 and TRBJ2-3; D not resolved. The CDR3 runs to 14 residues. The V and J ends lost 1 base and 3 bases respectively, with 8 bases between them. CDR1 and CDR2 (germline): SGHTA, FQGNSA. The CDR3 sequence is CASSLVGLTDTQYF. Written as DNA, the CDR3 is TGTGCCAGCAGCTTAGTCGGCCTAACAGATACGCAGTATTTT.

The sample holds many counts of this clonotype. The V call is TRBV4-1, the J call TRBJ1-6, with D uncertain. Germline CDR1 and CDR2: MGHRA and YSYEKL. V gave up 1 base and J gave up 14 bases, with 12 bases separating them. The CDR3 contains 13 residues. CDR3 DNA sequence: TGCGCCAGCAGCCAAGGATCCCTTGGAACCCTCCACTTT. It codes for CASSQGSLGTLHF.

This clonotype was seen repeatedly, ten times or more. This chain joins TRBV27 and TRBJ2-1; no definite D call. The V and J ends lost 10 bases and 9 bases respectively, with 13 bases between them. The CDR3 runs 11 residues. Germline CDR1 is MNHEY and CDR2 is SMNVEV (reference sequence). The CDR3 DNA is TGTGCCACCCAGTACCTCCGTGAGCAGTTCTTC. Amino acid sequence: CATQYLREQFF.

This clonotype was counted only a few times. The chain employs TRBV4-2 and TRBJ2-7; no firm D call. Trimming stripped 0 bases from V and 0 bases from J, with 15 bases between. CDR3 length: 17 amino acids. Per germline, CDR1 LGHNA and CDR2 YNFKEQ. The CDR3: CASSQDFELMSSYEQYF. CDR3 sequence (DNA): TGTGCCAGCAGCCAAGATTTCGAGCTTATGAGCTCCTACGAGCAGTACTTC.

This clonotype came up many times. The rearrangement links TRBV29-1 to TRBJ1-3; no clear D. Germline CDR1 reads SQVTM; CDR2 reads ANQGSEA. The CDR3 has 14 residues. Trimming cost V 4 bases and J 0 bases, with 10 bases left between them. In nucleotides, the CDR3 is TGCAGCGTTGTCACGTATAGCTCTGGAAACACCATATATTTT. Amino acids: CSVVTYSSGNTIYF.

This clonotype was observed at least ten times. The chain has TRBV29-1 and TRBJ2-5; D is unclear. CDR1 and CDR2 from the germline V gene are SQVTM and ANQGSEA. CDR3 length: 14 residues. Trimming cost V 4 bases and J 0 bases, with 12 bases left between them. CDR3 loop: CSVVLYDYQETQYF. CDR3 bases: TGCAGCGTTGTATTGTATGACTACCAAGAGACCCAGTACTTC.

This clonotype showed up just a few times. The V and J genes are TRBV7-2 and TRBJ1-2; 9 bases are a match to TRBD1. V dropped 1 base and J dropped 4; count of bases not matched to a gene: 7. CDR3 size: 16 residues. The V gene's germline CDR1 is SGHTA and CDR2 FQGNSA. The CDR3 sequence: CASSLGQGEFSYGYTF. Written as DNA, the CDR3 is TGTGCCAGCAGCTTAGGACAGGGGGAATTCAGCTATGGCTACACCTTC.